This T cell receptor beta chain was documented in a study of cytotoxic CD8 clonotypes in ibrutinib-treated CLL. Overall study findings and caveats: Patients had baseline clonality above age-matched healthy donors, and this clonality moved with circulating CD8+ T-cell counts. Timing of sampling differed between sustained-remission and progressing patients.

T cells were sequenced at a targeted depth of 1 in 200,000 to 1 in 1 million. Repertoires were generated with immunoSEQ multiplex PCR, while TCRdb's copy carries only in-frame clones and drops some. Among hundreds of thousands of clones listed, around four fifths were seen once. V was cut by 2 bases and J by 7 bases, with 12 bases left in between. The germline gives CDR1 KGHSH, CDR2 LQKENI. This CDR3 has 14 residues. On this clone itself: Its antigen is as yet unknown.

The J gene is TRBJ2-1, the V gene TRBV18, with D perhaps matching TRBD1 (5 bases). The TCR was taken from a human donor with chronic lymphocytic leukemia. The source material was PBMCs, sampled before ibrutinib treatment. The CDR3 protein is CASSPFSGNNEQFF. In nucleotides, the CDR3 is TGTGCCAGCTCACCATTCTCAGGGAATAATGAGCAGTTCTTC.